This T cell receptor beta chain came from a study of cytomegalovirus exposure and HLA in healthy donors. J lost 4 bases, V lost 5 bases, and 5 bases had no gene match. The CDR3 runs to 14 residues. The germline V gene has CDR1 LNHNV and CDR2 YYDKDF (reference sequence). The study sampled nominally healthy donors, though unrecorded immune exposures were likely. PCR amplification relied on 60 Vbeta primers (plus 13 Jbeta primers). Clones were sequenced by immunoSEQ multiplex PCR, and TCRdb holds only the in-frame ones, with some missing. The sample includes about 130,000 clones, 65% to 75% of them seen just once.

Sequenced: PBMCs. The source of this sequence is a woman between 50 and 59 years old in good health and CMV-seropositive. The V and J genes are TRBV15 and TRBJ2-3, with 8 bases lining up with TRBD1. The CDR3, as DNA: TGTGCCACCAGCGTGGACAGGGCTTCAGATACGCAGTATTTT. It is translated as CATSVDRASDTQYF.